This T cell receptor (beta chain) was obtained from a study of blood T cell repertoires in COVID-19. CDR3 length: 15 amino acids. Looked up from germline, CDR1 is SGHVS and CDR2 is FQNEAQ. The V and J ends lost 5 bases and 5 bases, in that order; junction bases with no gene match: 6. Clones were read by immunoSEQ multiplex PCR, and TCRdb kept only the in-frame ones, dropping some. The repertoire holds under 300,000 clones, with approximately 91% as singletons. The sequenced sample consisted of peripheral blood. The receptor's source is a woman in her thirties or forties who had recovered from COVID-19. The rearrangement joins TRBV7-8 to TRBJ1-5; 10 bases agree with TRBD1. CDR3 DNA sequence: TGTGCCAGCAGCCCCCTGACAGGGGGCGATCAGCCCCAGCATTTT. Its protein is CASSPLTGGDQPQHF.